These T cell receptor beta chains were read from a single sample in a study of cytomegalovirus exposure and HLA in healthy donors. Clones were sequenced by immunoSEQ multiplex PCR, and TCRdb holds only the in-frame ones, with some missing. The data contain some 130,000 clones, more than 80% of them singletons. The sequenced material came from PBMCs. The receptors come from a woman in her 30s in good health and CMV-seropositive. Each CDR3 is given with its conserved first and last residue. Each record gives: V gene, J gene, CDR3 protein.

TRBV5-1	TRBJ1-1	CASSLGAGGVDTEAFF
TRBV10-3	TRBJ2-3	CAIGAGGASSTDTQYF
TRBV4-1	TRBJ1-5	CASSHEGGQGLNQPQHF
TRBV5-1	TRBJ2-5	CASSLAPLAGEETQYF
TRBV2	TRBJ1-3	CASGIPGQGIGNTIYF
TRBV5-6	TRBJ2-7	CASSLEAGLFYEQYF
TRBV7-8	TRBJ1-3	CASSLSTGVSGNTIYF
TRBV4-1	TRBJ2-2	CASSHLPRAGGGTGELFF
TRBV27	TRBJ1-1	CASSPWDRDEAFF
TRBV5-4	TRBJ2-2	CASSLAGFAGELFF
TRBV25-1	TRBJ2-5	CASSELRSQQETQYF
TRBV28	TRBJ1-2	CASRRNQGYGYTF
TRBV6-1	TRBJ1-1	CASIWTGGTEAFF
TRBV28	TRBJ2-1	CASSLGLAGNNEQFF
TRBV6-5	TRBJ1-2	CASSYGTIGGYTF
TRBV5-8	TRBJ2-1	CASSFGGGNEQFF
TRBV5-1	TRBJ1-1	CASSSNRGSRNTEAFF
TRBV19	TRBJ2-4	CASKETQGGKNIQYF
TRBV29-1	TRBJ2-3	CSVSSLGTRTDTQYF
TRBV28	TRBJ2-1	CASSHGGISYNEQFF
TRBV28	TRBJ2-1	CASSPLSGGGNEQFF
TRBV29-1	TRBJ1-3	CSVQGQAPLSGNTIYF
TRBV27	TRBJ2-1	CASSLEGYNEQFF
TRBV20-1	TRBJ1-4	CSARSSGGLFF
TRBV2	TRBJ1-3	CASSAGQMNTIYF
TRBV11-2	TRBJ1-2	CASSLQDYGYTF
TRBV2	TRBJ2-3	CASSATGGGGTDTQYF
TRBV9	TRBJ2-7	CASSTMDRSGEQYF
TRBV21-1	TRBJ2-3	CASSPRQRASTDTQYF
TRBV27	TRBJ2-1	CASSLAGGYNEQFF
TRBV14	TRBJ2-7	CASSQGTGTGNEQYF
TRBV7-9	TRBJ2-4	CASSSGQNQYF
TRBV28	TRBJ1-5	CASSPGTGGSKVNQPQHF
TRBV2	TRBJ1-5	CASSTGGGNQPQHF
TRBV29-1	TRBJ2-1	CSVAQGLAGNNEQFF
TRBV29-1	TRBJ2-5	CSVEGTGVETQYF
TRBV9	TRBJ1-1	CASSVEPEPLNTEAFF
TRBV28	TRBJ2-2	CASSLRGNTGELFF
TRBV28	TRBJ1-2	CASRTPNYGYTF
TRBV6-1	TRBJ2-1	CASSEAWGLAGGPGNEQFF